The T cell receptor (beta chain) under discussion was sequenced for a study of OX40 agonist ivuxolimab in advanced cancers. Measured with immunoSEQ multiplex PCR; TCRdb has only the in-frame clones, and not every one. The sample consists of roughly 50,000 clones, around 86% of them appearing once. Germline V gene lookup returns CDR1 MNHEY and CDR2 SVGAGI. The CDR3 extends over 12 amino acids. The junction had 6 bases not matched to a gene; V was cut back by 5 bases and J by 12 bases. The rearrangement uses TRBV6-5 and TRBJ1-2; 10 nucleotides align to TRBD1. The receptor was derived from an adult with an advanced solid tumor such as melanoma, head and neck, liver or kidney cancer. This specimen was CD4+ or CD8+ T cells sorted from blood, taken in a trial of the OX40 agonist ivuxolimab. This CDR3 reads CASSGQGVKNTF. CDR3 bases: TGTGCCAGCAGTGGACAGGGGGTAAAGAACACCTTC.